This T cell receptor (beta chain) is from a study of T cell repertoires in cytomegalovirus infection. About the research overall: Public TCR beta signature analysis indicated the presence of both CMV infection and matching HLA type.

Study-wide findings and caveats: HLA-C-restricted CMV clonotypes gave the most frequent clonotype in two of eight donors. Cumulative frequency (of public TCR beta family members) identified carriers of CMV plus the relevant HLA.

The CDR3 extends over 13 amino acids. The V end lost 1 base, the J end lost 6 bases, and 9 bases lay between the germline ends. Germline V gives CDR1 SNHLY, CDR2 FYNNEI. This clonotype was detected many times. Its cognate antigen is unknown. One entry per CDR3 protein results from TCRdb running MiXCR on the reads. The repertoire holds roughly 230,000 distinct CDR3 sequences, with over 15% as singletons. The material sequenced was CD8+ T cells from PBMCs. This TCR derives from a human donor in good health (CMV status not recorded). Some clones in this sample may be carry-over from other donors' samples. The rearrangement links TRBV2 to TRBJ1-2; D unresolved. The CDR3 nucleotides read TGTGCCAGCAGTGAAGTCGGGGTGGATGGCTACACCTTC. Translating gives CASSEVGVDGYTF. The entire variable domain, with the rest obtained from reference TRBV2 and TRBJ1-2, is as follows: EPEVTQTPSHQVTQMGQEVILRCVPISNHLYFYWYRQILGQKVEFLVSFYNNEISEKSEIFDDQFSVERPDGSNFTLKIRSTKLEDSAMYFCASSEVGVDGYTFGSGTRLTVV.